This T cell receptor (beta chain) was obtained from a study of shared clonotypes between healthy human individuals. Study-level information: Plates per donor: three CD4 naive, three CD4 memory, two CD8 naive, one CD8 memory. Study outcomes and limitations: The study's rarefaction showed incomplete sorted-subset sequencing despite large depth.

For this clone: Its target is not known.

CD8 cells classed as naive were CD45RO-negative and positively selected for CCR7, excluding terminally differentiated effector memory CD45RA+ cells. Some clones are missing from TCRdb's copy, which holds only in-frame ones; the method was immunoSEQ multiplex PCR. The sample lists hundreds of thousands of clones; around 96% were seen once. The CDR3 totals 15 residues. The germline V gene encodes CDR1 MGHRA and CDR2 YSYEKL. The V end was cut by 0 bases, the J end by 9 bases, with 17 bases between. The genes are TRBV4-1 and TRBJ2-5; D is perhaps TRBD2 (7 bases). This receptor was taken from a woman between 25 and 40 years old in good health. Material for sequencing was naive CD8+ T cells sorted from blood. CDR3 DNA sequence: TGCGCCAGCAGCCAAGAAGGGGGTAGCGGGTGGGCCCAGTACTTC. Translated, it gives CASSQEGGSGWAQYF.